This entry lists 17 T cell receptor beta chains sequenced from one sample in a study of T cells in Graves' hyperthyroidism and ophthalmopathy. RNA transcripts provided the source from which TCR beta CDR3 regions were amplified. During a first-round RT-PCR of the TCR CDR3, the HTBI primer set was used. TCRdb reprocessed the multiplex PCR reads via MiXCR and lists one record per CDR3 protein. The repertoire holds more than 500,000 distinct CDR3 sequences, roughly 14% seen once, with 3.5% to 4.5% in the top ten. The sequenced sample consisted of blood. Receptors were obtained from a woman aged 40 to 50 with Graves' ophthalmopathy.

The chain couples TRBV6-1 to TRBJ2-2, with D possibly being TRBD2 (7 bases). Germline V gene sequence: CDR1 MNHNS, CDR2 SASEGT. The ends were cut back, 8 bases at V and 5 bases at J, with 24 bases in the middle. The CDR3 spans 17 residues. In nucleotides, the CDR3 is TGTGCCAGCTCCTGGGGGGGGGCCTGGCTGGAGACCGGGGAGCTGTTTTTT. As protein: CASSWGGAWLETGELFF.

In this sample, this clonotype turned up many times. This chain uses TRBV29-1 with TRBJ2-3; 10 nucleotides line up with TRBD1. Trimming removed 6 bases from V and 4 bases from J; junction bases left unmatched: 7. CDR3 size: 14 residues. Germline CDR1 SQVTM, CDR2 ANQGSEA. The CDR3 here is CSVPGTGVADTQYF. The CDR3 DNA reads TGCAGCGTCCCCGGGACAGGGGTGGCAGATACGCAGTATTTT.

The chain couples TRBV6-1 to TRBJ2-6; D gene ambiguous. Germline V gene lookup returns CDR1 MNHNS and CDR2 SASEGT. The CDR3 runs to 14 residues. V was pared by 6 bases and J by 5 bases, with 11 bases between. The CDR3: CASSLPGRANVLTF. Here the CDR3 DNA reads TGTGCCAGCAGCCTCCCCGGCAGGGCCAACGTCCTGACTTTC.

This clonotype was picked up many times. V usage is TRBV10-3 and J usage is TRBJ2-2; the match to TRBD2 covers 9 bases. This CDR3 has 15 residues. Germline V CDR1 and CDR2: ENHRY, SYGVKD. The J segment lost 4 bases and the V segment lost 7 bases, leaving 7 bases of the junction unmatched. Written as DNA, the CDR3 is TGTGCCATCAAGGGAGCGGGAGGTGGCACCGGGGAGCTGTTTTTT. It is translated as CAIKGAGGGTGELFF.

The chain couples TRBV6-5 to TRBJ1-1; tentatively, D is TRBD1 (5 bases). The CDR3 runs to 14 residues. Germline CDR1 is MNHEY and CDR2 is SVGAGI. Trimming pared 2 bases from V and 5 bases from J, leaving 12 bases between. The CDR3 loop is CASSYGRAGTEAFF. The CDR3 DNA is TGTGCCAGCAGTTACGGCAGGGCTGGGACTGAAGCTTTCTTT.

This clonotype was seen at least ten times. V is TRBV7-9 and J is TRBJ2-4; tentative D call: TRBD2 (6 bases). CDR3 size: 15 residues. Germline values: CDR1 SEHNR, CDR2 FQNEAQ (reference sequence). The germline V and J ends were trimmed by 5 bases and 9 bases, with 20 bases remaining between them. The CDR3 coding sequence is TGTGCCAGCAGCCGACGGGCCGGGGAGGAAAGCATTCAGTACTTC. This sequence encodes CASSRRAGEESIQYF.

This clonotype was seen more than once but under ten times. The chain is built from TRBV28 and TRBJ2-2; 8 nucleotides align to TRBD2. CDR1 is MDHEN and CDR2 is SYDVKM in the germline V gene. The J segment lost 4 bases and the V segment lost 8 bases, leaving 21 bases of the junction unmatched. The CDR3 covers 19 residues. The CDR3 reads CASPHSDDSGTRVTGELFF. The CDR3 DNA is TGTGCCAGCCCCCACTCGGACGATAGCGGGACCCGGGTCACCGGGGAGCTGTTTTTT.

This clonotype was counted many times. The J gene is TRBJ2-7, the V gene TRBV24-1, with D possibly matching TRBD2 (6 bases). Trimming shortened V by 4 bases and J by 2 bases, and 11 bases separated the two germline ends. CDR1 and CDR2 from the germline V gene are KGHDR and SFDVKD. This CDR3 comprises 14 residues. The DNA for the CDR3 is TGTGCCACCAGTGACCGGGACTGGCCCTACGAGCAGTACTTC. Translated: CATSDRDWPYEQYF.

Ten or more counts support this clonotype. In DNA, the CDR3 is TGTGCCAGCAGCTTAGCCCCCCCCCCACCCTCCTACGAGCAGTACTTC. Amino acids: CASSLAPPPPSYEQYF. The chain uses TRBV7-2 and TRBJ2-7; the D is unclear. The V gene lost 0 bases and the J gene lost 0 bases, with 12 bases spanning the gap. Germline V gene data show CDR1 as SGHTA and CDR2 as FQGNSA. The CDR3 is made up of 16 amino acids.

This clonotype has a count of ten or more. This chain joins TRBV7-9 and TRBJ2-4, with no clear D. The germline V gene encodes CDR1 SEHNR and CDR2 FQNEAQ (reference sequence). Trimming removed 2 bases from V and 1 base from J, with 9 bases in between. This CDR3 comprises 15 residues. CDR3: CASSLLGEAKNIQYF. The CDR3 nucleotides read TGTGCCAGCAGCTTACTAGGAGAGGCCAAAAACATTCAGTACTTC. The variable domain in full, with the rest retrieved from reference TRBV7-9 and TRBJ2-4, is DTGVSQNPRHKITKRGQNVTFRCDPISEHNRLYWYRQTLGQGPEFLTYFQNEAQLEKSRLLSDRFSAERPKGSFSTLEIQRTEQGDSAMYLCASSLLGEAKNIQYFGAGTRLSVL.

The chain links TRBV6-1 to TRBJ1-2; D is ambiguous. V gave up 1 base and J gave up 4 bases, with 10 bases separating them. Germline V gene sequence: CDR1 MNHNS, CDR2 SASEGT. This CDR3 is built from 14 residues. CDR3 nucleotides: TGTGCCAGCAGTGAAGGGCGGACCCTCTATGGCTACACCTTC. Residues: CASSEGRTLYGYTF.

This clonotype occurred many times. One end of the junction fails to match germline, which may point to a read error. CDR3 sequence reads: CASSHPGTSSHF. The CDR3 nucleotides are TGTGCCAGCAGCCACCCCGGGACTAGCAGCCACTTC. This chain joins TRBV3-1 and TRBJ2-7; 9 bases agree with TRBD2. The CDR3 loop spans 12 amino acids. Germline V gene sequence: CDR1 LGHDT, CDR2 YNNKEL (reference sequence).

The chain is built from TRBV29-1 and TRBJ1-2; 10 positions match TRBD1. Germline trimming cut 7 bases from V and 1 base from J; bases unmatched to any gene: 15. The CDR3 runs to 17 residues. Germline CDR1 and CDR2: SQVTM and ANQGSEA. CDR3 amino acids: CSAALRQGASDNYGYTF. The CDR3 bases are TGCAGCGCAGCGCTCCGACAGGGGGCATCCGATAACTATGGCTACACCTTC.

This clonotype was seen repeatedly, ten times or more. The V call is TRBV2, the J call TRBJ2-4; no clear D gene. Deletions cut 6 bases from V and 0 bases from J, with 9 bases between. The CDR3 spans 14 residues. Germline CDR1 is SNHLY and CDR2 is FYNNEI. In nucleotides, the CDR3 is TGTGCCAGCAGGCCCCGGCTAGCCAAAAACATTCAGTACTTC. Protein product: CASRPRLAKNIQYF.

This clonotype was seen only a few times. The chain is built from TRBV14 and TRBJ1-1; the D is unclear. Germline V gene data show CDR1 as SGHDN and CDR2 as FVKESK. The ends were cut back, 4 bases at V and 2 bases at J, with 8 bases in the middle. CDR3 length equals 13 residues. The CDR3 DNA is TGTGCCAGCAGCCGTCAGATTAACACTGAAGCTTTCTTT. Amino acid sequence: CASSRQINTEAFF.

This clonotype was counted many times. CDR3 coding DNA: TGTGCCAGCACCAACCCTCCTGCGGTTGGAGGAGCTTTCTTT. It translates to CASTNPPAVGGAFF. The V and J genes are TRBV6-1 and TRBJ1-1; D is undetermined. Germline CDR1 reads MNHNS; CDR2 reads SASEGT. V lost 7 bases, J lost 10 bases, and 22 bases lay in between. The length of the CDR3 is 14 residues.

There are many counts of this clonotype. The CDR3 bases are TGTGCCAGCAGCCCCACTTTGGGACAGGGTTACGAGCAGTACTTC. As protein: CASSPTLGQGYEQYF. This chain joins TRBV11-2 and TRBJ2-7; the match to TRBD1 covers 9 bases. CDR3 length: 15 residues. The germline V gene has CDR1 SGHAT and CDR2 FQNNGV. V shed 5 bases and J 4 bases; nucleotides not matched to a gene: 9.